The 9 T cell receptor beta chains listed next were all sequenced from one sample in a study of T cell changes during pregnancy in multiple sclerosis. Sequenced by immunoSEQ multiplex PCR; TCRdb stores in-frame clones only, minus some. The sample lists around 20,000 clones, about 89% occurring once. The sequenced sample was CD4+ T cells from peripheral blood mononuclear cells, obtained in the third trimester of pregnancy. These receptors all come from a female donor in good health, enrolled as a control in a pregnancy study.

The V and J genes are TRBV21-1 and TRBJ1-4; no check of the table's D call, TRBD1, against the DNA was made. TRBV21-1 is reported as a pseudogene. The CDR3 runs 18 residues. This CDR3 is CASSKEGLRGLTGEKLFF. The CDR3 nucleotides are TGTGCCAGCAGCAAAGAGGGGCTCAGGGGGCTGACAGGTGAAAAACTGTTTTTT.

The gene calls are TRBV5-4 and TRBJ2-5; the match to TRBD2 covers 8 bases. With V trimmed by 4 bases and J by 3 bases, 5 bases remained unmatched. The CDR3 sequence is 14 residues long. Germline assignment: CDR1 SGHNT and CDR2 YYREEE (reference sequence). The CDR3 loop reads CASSPGGGKETQYF. DNA of the CDR3: TGTGCCAGCAGCCCGGGGGGGGGTAAAGAGACCCAGTACTTC. The complete variable domain, with remaining parts taken from reference TRBV5-4 and TRBJ2-5, reads ETGVTQSPTHLIKTRGQQVTLRCSSQSGHNTVSWYQQALGQGPQFIFQYYREEENGRGNFPPRFSGLQFPNYSSELNVNALELDDSALYLCASSPGGGKETQYFGPGTRLLVL.

The chain combines TRBV28 with TRBJ1-2; TRBD1 aligns across 8 bases. The CDR3 has 15 residues. Trimming cost V 3 bases and J 6 bases; bases outside gene matches: 9. Per the germline V gene, CDR1 is MDHEN and CDR2 is SYDVKM. The CDR3 nucleotides read TGTGCCAGCAGTTTTTCCAGGGGGCTTCCGGATGGCTACACCTTC. Its protein is CASSFSRGLPDGYTF.

This clone turned up a few times. The rearrangement links TRBV29-1 to TRBJ2-1; 8 bases are a match to TRBD2. The CDR3 has 15 residues. Germline-derived CDR1 and CDR2 are SQVTM and ANQGSEA. V lost 4 bases and J lost 7; bases outside the gene matches: 12. In DNA form, the CDR3 reads TGCAGCGTTGGGCCGGTCGTCGGCGGGAGGAATGAGCAGTTCTTC. It translates to CSVGPVVGGRNEQFF.

This sequence joins TRBV19 and TRBJ1-2; D not certain. The CDR3 length is 18 residues. V lost 2 bases and J 5 bases, leaving 24 bases between the germline ends. The germline V gene has CDR1 LNHDA and CDR2 SQIVND (reference sequence). The CDR3, as DNA: TGTGCCAGTAGTATAAGTGAGGGTTCTGCGGCCGGACTATATGGCTACACCTTC. As protein: CASSISEGSAAGLYGYTF.

V usage is TRBV7-2 and J usage is TRBJ1-1; D is perhaps TRBD1 (6 bases). Per germline, CDR1 SGHTA and CDR2 FQGNSA. Trimming removed 4 bases at V and 1 base at J, with 7 bases between. The CDR3 contains 13 residues. The CDR3 nucleotides are TGTGCCAGCAGCTCGACAGGGAACACTGAAGCTTTCTTT. Translating it yields CASSSTGNTEAFF. Looking up the rest from reference TRBV7-2 and TRBJ1-1 gives the full variable domain: GAGVSQSPSNKVTEKGKDVELRCDPISGHTALYWYRQSLGQGLEFLIYFQGNSAPDKSGLPSDRFSAERTGGSVSTLTIQRTQQEDSAVYLCASSSTGNTEAFFGQGTRLTVV.

V gene TRBV7-3 combines with J gene TRBJ2-3; 9 bases line up with TRBD2. V was clipped by 2 bases and J by 2 bases; unmatched bases: 5. The CDR3 is 16 residues long. The germline gives CDR1 SGHTA, CDR2 FQGTGA. This CDR3 is CASSLRPSGVTDTQYF. The CDR3 DNA sequence: TGTGCCAGCAGCTTACGTCCTAGCGGGGTCACAGATACGCAGTATTTT.

J is TRBJ2-3 and V is TRBV6-4; 10 bases agree with TRBD2. The CDR3 spans 14 residues. Germline CDR1 MRHNA, CDR2 SNTAGT. V dropped 5 bases and J dropped 2; count of bases not matched to a gene: 1. CDR3 sequence: CASSSGGATDTQYF. The CDR3 nucleotides are TGTGCCAGCAGTAGCGGGGGGGCCACAGATACGCAGTATTTT.

The J gene is TRBJ1-2, the V gene TRBV7-2; weak D call: TRBD1 (6 bases). V was trimmed by 5 bases and J by 8 bases, leaving 21 bases between them. The CDR3 is 15 residues long. From germline, CDR1 is SGHTA and CDR2 FQGNSA. The CDR3 region has the DNA TGTGCCAGCAGCAAAGGGGTAGCGGGGGCCCGGGGCTACACCTTC. Translating gives CASSKGVAGARGYTF.